This TCR beta chain was profiled in a study of neurological immune-mediated disorders. Time point described: longitudinal time-point 1 (baseline). The cDNA was produced through 5'RACE with 10-nucleotide random UMIs. The output of every sequencing run exceeded 170 million TCR-beta sequences, derived from 15-18 subjects. One entry per CDR3 protein, called by TCRdb with MiXCR from the 5' RACE reads. This table has some 77,000 distinct CDR3 sequences, roughly an eighth appearing once. The V end was cut by 0 bases, the J end by 4 bases, with 9 bases between. In germline, CDR1 is LGHDT, CDR2 YNNKEL (reference sequence). CDR3 length: 15 residues.

Sequenced material: PBMCs. This chain links TRBV3-1 with TRBJ2-2; the D call may be TRBD1 or TRBD2 (5 bases each). The receptor was derived from a female donor with HTLV-1-associated myelopathy (HAM/TSP). The CDR3 DNA reads as TGTGCCAGCAGCCAAGAGGGGACCCGCACCGGGGAGCTGTTTTTT. The encoded protein is CASSQEGTRTGELFF.